This entry is about one T cell receptor beta chain. The CDR3 is made up of 14 amino acids. The V and J ends lost 0 bases and 9 bases respectively, with 15 bases between them. CDR1 and CDR2 from the germline V gene are SGHAT and FQNNGV. Extraction and reverse transcription of RNA yielded cDNA as the sequencing template. Clones were read by immunoSEQ multiplex PCR, and TCRdb kept only the in-frame ones, dropping some. The sample lists over 120,000 clones; roughly 61% were seen once. This record belongs to a study of CD8+ T cells in alopecia areata. The sequenced sample was CD4+ T cells sorted from blood, obtained at week 0. The source of this sequence is a human donor with alopecia areata. The genes are TRBV11-2 and TRBJ2-7; D tentatively reads TRBD1 or TRBD2 (5 bases each). The CDR3 region is CASSLDPAGRVQYF. The CDR3 bases are TGTGCCAGCAGCTTAGATCCGGCAGGGCGGGTGCAGTACTTC.